Listed below are T cell receptor beta chains from one sample, sequenced in a study of blood T cells in healthy people across ages. TCRdb analysed the 5' RACE reads with MiXCR anew, one entry per CDR3 protein. In the table there are roughly 1.7 million distinct CDR3 sequences, about 32% of which are singletons. The sequenced material came from blood. The receptors derive from a woman aged 30 to 39 in good health. Both conserved end residues are part of each CDR3. A D gene is named only where the DNA matches it firmly. The size of a clone is reported for some rows only, either as once, few or many, or as a class for expanded clones.

J,size,length,V,D,CDR3,DNA
TRBJ2-1,few,16,TRBV29-1,TRBD1,CSVDLPGTGNYNEQFF,TGCAGCGTTGACCTCCCTGGGACAGGGAACTACAATGAGCAGTTCTTC
TRBJ1-1,.,13,TRBV12-3/TRBV12-4,.,CASSAGVVSEAFF,TGTGCCAGCAGCGCGGGGGTTGTGAGTGAAGCTTTCTTT
TRBJ1-2,few,15,TRBV29-1,TRBD1,CSVPGQGSRNYGYTF,TGCAGCGTTCCGGGACAGGGGAGTAGGAACTATGGCTACACCTTC
TRBJ2-3,many,12,TRBV2,.,CASSEGTDTQYF,TGTGCCAGCAGTGAAGGTACGGATACGCAGTATTTT
TRBJ1-1,.,14,TRBV12-3/TRBV12-4,.,CASSLSSGMTEAFF,TGTGCCAGCAGTTTATCATCAGGGATGACTGAAGCTTTCTTT
TRBJ2-7,few,15,TRBV5-1,TRBD1,CASSSFPGQANEQYF,TGCGCCAGCAGCTCTTTCCCGGGACAGGCCAACGAGCAGTACTTC
TRBJ2-3,many,17,TRBV4-1,TRBD2,CASSPASASGRADTQYF,TGCGCCAGCAGCCCCGCGAGCGCTAGCGGGAGAGCAGATACGCAGTATTTT
TRBJ1-1,.,13,TRBV25-1,.,CASRSVLRPEAFF,TGTGCCAGCAGGTCGGTCTTAAGGCCTGAAGCTTTCTTT
TRBJ2-6,few,18,TRBV28,TRBD1,CASSRPTGALSGANVLTF,TGTGCCAGCAGCCGCCCGACAGGGGCGCTTTCTGGGGCCAACGTCCTGACTTTC
TRBJ1-1,.,15,TRBV10-3,.,CAAAPQDTRNTEAFF,TGTGCCGCCGCCCCCCAGGACACCAGGAACACTGAAGCTTTCTTT